These T cell receptor beta chains were read from a single sample in a study of cytomegalovirus exposure and HLA in healthy donors. Sequencing used immunoSEQ multiplex PCR; TCRdb keeps in-frame clones, though not all of them. The sample contains approximately 160,000 clones, roughly 80% of which appear only once. The sequenced sample was PBMCs. The receptors stem from a male donor in good health and CMV-seronegative. Each CDR3 is given with its conserved first and last residue. D genes are given only for firm matches. The size of a clone is reported for some rows only, either as once, few or many, or as a class for expanded clones.

>TRBJ2-1|TRBV9|NA|NA
CASSVDQGQYNEQFF
TGTGCCAGCAGCGTAGACCAGGGGCAGTACAATGAGCAGTTCTTC
>TRBJ2-5|TRBV30|few|TRBD1
CAWGTGGLETQYF
TGTGCCTGGGGGACAGGGGGACTGGAGACCCAGTACTTC
>TRBJ2-7|TRBV19|NA|NA
CASSRAQSPDEQYF
TGTGCCAGTAGTAGGGCGCAGTCCCCGGACGAGCAGTACTTC
>TRBJ2-1|TRBV7-8|NA|TRBD2
CASGLAGAGNEQFF
TGTGCCAGCGGACTAGCGGGAGCAGGAAATGAGCAGTTCTTC
>TRBJ2-7|TRBV27|NA|NA
CASSSQGFGYEQYF
TGTGCCAGCAGCTCTCAGGGGTTTGGCTACGAGCAGTACTTC
>TRBJ1-1|TRBV27|once|NA
CASSLQGWANTEAFF
TGTGCCAGCAGTTTACAGGGTTGGGCGAACACTGAAGCTTTCTTT
>TRBJ1-4|TRBV5-8|few|TRBD1
CASSLAQWDSGEKLFF
TGTGCCAGCAGCTTGGCGCAGTGGGACAGTGGGGAAAAACTGTTTTTT
>TRBJ2-2|TRBV5-4|few|TRBD1
CASSRQGLRTGELFF
TGTGCCAGCAGCCGACAGGGGTTACGCACCGGGGAGCTGTTTTTT
>TRBJ2-7|TRBV6-1|NA|NA
CASSEYYEQYF
TGTGCCAGCAGTGAGTATTACGAGCAGTACTTC
>TRBJ1-3|TRBV6-1|few|TRBD1
CASSEALRIGQVYF
TGTGCCAGCAGTGAAGCGCTTCGGATCGGACAGGTATATTTT
>TRBJ2-1|TRBV5-8|few|NA
CASSLAEASKRFF
TGTGCCAGCAGCTTGGCCGAGGCCTCAAAGCGATTCTTC
>TRBJ1-2|TRBV11-2|NA|NA
CASSKGGNYGYTF
TGTGCCAGCAGCAAGGGAGGGAACTATGGCTACACCTTC
>TRBJ2-1|TRBV6-1|NA|TRBD2
CAGTSGTPNEQFF
TGTGCCGGAACTAGCGGGACCCCCAATGAGCAGTTCTTC
>TRBJ2-7|TRBV11-2|NA|NA
CASSLGTDLSSYEQYF
TGTGCCAGCAGCTTAGGGACGGACTTAAGCTCCTACGAGCAGTACTTC
>TRBJ2-7|TRBV7-9|NA|NA
CASSLAFAGVNEQYF
TGTGCCAGCAGCTTAGCTTTTGCAGGGGTGAACGAGCAGTACTTC
>TRBJ2-1|TRBV5-1|NA|TRBD2
CASSPGTSVGNEQFF
TGCGCCAGCAGCCCCGGGACTAGCGTCGGGAATGAGCAGTTCTTC
>TRBJ2-4|TRBV9|NA|TRBD2
CASSDRLAPSIQYF
TGTGCCAGCAGCGACAGACTAGCCCCCAGCATTCAGTACTTC
>TRBJ2-3|TRBV6-5|few|NA
CASSYEGGPDTQYF
TGTGCCAGCAGTTACGAGGGAGGTCCAGATACGCAGTATTTT
>TRBJ2-7|TRBV7-9|NA|NA
CSSSLSYEQYF
TGTTCCAGCAGCTTATCTTACGAGCAGTACTTC
>TRBJ2-2|TRBV6-1|NA|NA
CASSGSRDTGELFF
TGTGCCAGCAGTGGATCCAGGGATACCGGGGAGCTGTTTTTT
>TRBJ2-1|TRBV5-5|few|TRBD2
CASSRLAGISYNEQFF
TGTGCCAGCAGCAGACTAGCGGGTATCTCCTACAATGAGCAGTTCTTC
>TRBJ1-4|TRBV28|NA|NA
CAINGGANEKLFF
TGTGCCATTAACGGGGGTGCTAATGAAAAACTGTTTTTT
>TRBJ2-6|TRBV2|NA|TRBD1
CASRAGTGPSGANVLTF
TGTGCCAGCAGGGCCGGGACAGGGCCCTCTGGGGCCAACGTCCTGACTTTC
>TRBJ1-2|TRBV6-1|NA|TRBD1
CASSEGTGGNYGYTF
TGTGCCAGCAGTGAAGGGACAGGGGGGAACTATGGCTACACCTTC
>TRBJ1-5|TRBV6-1|NA|NA
CASSEGQVSNQPQHF
TGTGCCAGCAGTGAAGGACAGGTTAGCAATCAGCCCCAGCATTTT
>TRBJ2-5|TRBV28|NA|TRBD1
CASSLDRGRGQETQYF
TGTGCCAGCAGTTTAGACAGGGGGAGGGGGCAAGAGACCCAGTACTTC
>TRBJ2-1|TRBV5-1|NA|TRBD2
CASSLAQASGNNEQFF
TGCGCCAGCAGCTTGGCGCAGGCTAGCGGGAACAATGAGCAGTTCTTC
>TRBJ2-5|TRBV4-1|NA|NA
CASSPRGLETQYF
TGCGCCAGCAGCCCGAGGGGGTTGGAGACCCAGTACTTC
>TRBJ1-1|TRBV5-1|NA|TRBD1
CASSLGVGGRGGGAEAFF
TGCGCCAGCAGCTTGGGGGTAGGGGGCAGGGGTGGAGGTGCTGAAGCTTTCTTT
>TRBJ2-1|TRBV6-4|few|TRBD2
CASSDSTSGSNEQFF
TGTGCCAGCAGTGACTCGACTAGCGGGAGTAATGAGCAGTTCTTC
>TRBJ1-3|TRBV7-3|NA|NA
CASSLREGDTIYF
TGTGCCAGCAGCTTAAGGGAGGGGGACACCATATATTTT
>TRBJ2-5|TRBV11-1|NA|TRBD1
CASSLGQGETQYF
TGTGCCAGCAGCTTAGGACAGGGGGAGACCCAGTACTTC